This T cell receptor (beta chain) was observed in a study of blood T cells in healthy people across ages. A note on this clonotype: Its matching antigen is unknown.

For the second PCR, which ran for about 7 to 11 cycles, a sample-barcoded 5' primer and a J-beta primer mix were used. TCRdb recomputed calls from the 5' RACE reads with MiXCR, one row per CDR3 protein. The sample has hundreds of thousands of distinct CDR3 sequences, around three fifths seen once. Looked up from germline, CDR1 is SGHRS and CDR2 is YFSETQ. Trimming took 1 base from V and 6 from J, leaving 11 bases between them. This CDR3 has 13 residues. Study outcomes and limitations: Observed TCR beta diversity per million T cells went down as age went up. This fall followed a roughly linear course with age.

J is TRBJ2-7 and V is TRBV5-1; D is undetermined. Sequenced input: blood. The origin of this receptor is a man aged 35 to 55 in good health. As DNA, the CDR3 is TGCGCCAGCAGCTTGATTGGGTCCGCCGAGCAGTACTTC. Its translation: CASSLIGSAEQYF.